This TCR beta chain originates from a study of siplizumab effects on memory and regulatory T cells. Study findings and constraints: Siplizumab significantly reduced alloreactive sequences traceable to unstimulated CD4+ memory cells.

On this clone itself: What it binds is unknown.

Germline V lookup: CDR1 SGDLS, CDR2 YYNGEE. The V end lost 4 bases, the J end lost 7 bases, and 15 bases lay between the germline ends. This CDR3 spans 14 amino acids. The data were produced by immunoSEQ multiplex PCR, yet TCRdb's version contains in-frame clones alone and is incomplete. The data show about 72,000 clones, about 90% seen once. The chain is built from TRBV9 and TRBJ2-1, with a possible D match to TRBD2 (6 bases). The receptor was isolated from a human donor in good health. The sequencing input was CD8+ T cells sorted from blood. In DNA form, the CDR3 reads TGTGCCAGCAGCTCCGGGACCGGAGGGAATGAGCAGTTCTTC. Translated: CASSSGTGGNEQFF. Together with reference TRBV9 and TRBJ2-1, the CDR3 gives the full variable domain: DSGVTQTPKHLITATGQRVTLRCSPRSGDLSVYWYQQSLDQGLQFLIQYYNGEERAKGNILERFSAQQFPDLHSELNLSSLELGDSALYFCASSSGTGGNEQFFGPGTRLTVL.